Listed here is a single T cell receptor (beta chain). Its antigen is unknown. This sample stems from a study of shared clonotypes between healthy human individuals. The study's findings and limits: Sorted-subset sequencing, rarefaction showed, was incomplete despite large depth.

CDR1 is SEHNR and CDR2 is FQNEAQ in the germline V gene (reference sequence). Unmatched junction bases numbered 4, after V lost 5 bases and J lost 1 base. The CDR3 sequence is 15 residues long. Measured with immunoSEQ multiplex PCR; TCRdb has only the in-frame clones, and not every one. The sample lists over 750,000 clones, 96% occurring once. CD8 cells regarded as naive lacked CD45RO, were positively chosen for CCR7, and omitted terminally differentiated effector memory CD45RA+ cells. This receptor was taken from a man between 25 and 39 years old in good health. The sample comprised naive CD8+ T cells sorted from blood. This rearrangement joins TRBV7-9 to TRBJ2-2, with 7 positions matching TRBD2. CDR3 region: CASSPSGVNTGELFF. CDR3 coding DNA: TGTGCCAGCAGCCCCAGCGGGGTGAACACCGGGGAGCTGTTTTTT.